This T cell receptor (beta chain) was found in a study of shared clonotypes between healthy human individuals. Looked up from germline, CDR1 is MDHEN and CDR2 is SYDVKM. The CDR3 has 16 amino acids. Trimming stripped 10 bases from V and 0 bases from J, with 21 bases between. Study findings and constraints: Relative to memory subsets, naive subsets generally showed larger estimated richness.

This table comes from immunoSEQ multiplex PCR, and its TCRdb copy is limited to in-frame clones, with some not included. The sample comprises more than 150,000 clones, around 63% of which are singletons, and more than 9% rests with the top ten. Regarding this clone: The antigen remains unidentified.

Sequences were obtained from memory CD4+ T cells sorted from blood. Specified subset: CD45RA-negative fraction. The sequence came from a man aged 25 to 40 in good health. The genes are TRBV28 and TRBJ1-2, with TRBD1 as a possible D gene (6 bases). For the CDR3, the DNA is TGTGCCACTAAAGGACTCCAGGGGACCACTAACTATGGCTACACCTTC. Translated: CATKGLQGTTNYGYTF.